This T cell receptor beta chain was profiled in a study of cytomegalovirus exposure and HLA in healthy donors. The overall study: The roughly 120 validation repertoires, a later analysis reported, used the same platform as the approximately 670 first-cohort repertoires.

Study-level points and caveats: Most TCR sequences were seen very rarely across donors, but some public TCRs occurred in many.

The CDR3 covers 16 residues. Trimming removed 7 bases from V and 7 bases from J; junction bases left unmatched: 15. Per germline, CDR1 LNHDA and CDR2 SQIVND (reference sequence). TCRdb's copy holds only in-frame clones and misses some; the assay was immunoSEQ multiplex PCR. This sample has 150,000 to 160,000 clones, with around nine tenths found just once. Turning to this clone: The antigen is unknown.

The sequence derives from a man aged 18 to 29 in good health and CMV-seropositive. The sequenced sample consisted of PBMCs. The V and J genes are TRBV19 and TRBJ1-4; 7 bases are a match to TRBD1. The CDR3 sequence: CASTKGAAADFEKLFF. Here the CDR3 DNA reads TGTGCCAGTACCAAGGGGGCAGCGGCCGATTTTGAAAAACTGTTTTTT.